The rows below give T cell receptor beta chains drawn from one sample of a study of CD8 T cells in ankylosing spondylitis. TCRdb reprocessed the 5' RACE reads via MiXCR and lists one record per CDR3 protein. This table holds about 42,000 distinct CDR3 sequences, about 4% found once. The specimen sequenced was blood, either unsorted or a sorted T cell fraction (not recorded which). These receptor sequences come from a female donor with ankylosing spondylitis or in good health (not recorded which). Each CDR3 is given with its conserved first and last residue. The D gene is left open where the match is weak. Where a row states a size, it is once, few, many or the class of an expanded clone; other rows omit it.

v_call: TRBV9
d_call: .
j_call: TRBJ2-3
clone_size: many
cdr3_nt: TGTGCCAGCAGCCCAGAGGCAGGGAGGACAGATACGCAGTATTTT
cdr3_aa: CASSPEAGRTDTQYF

v_call: TRBV9
d_call: TRBD1
j_call: TRBJ1-2
clone_size: many
cdr3_nt: TGTGCCAGCAGCGTAGGGGACAGGGGGCTGGAAGGCTACACCTTC
cdr3_aa: CASSVGDRGLEGYTF

v_call: TRBV9
d_call: TRBD2
j_call: TRBJ2-3
clone_size: many
cdr3_nt: TGTGCCAGCAGCGCCGGGACTAGCGGGCTGAGCACAGATACGCAGTATTTT
cdr3_aa: CASSAGTSGLSTDTQYF

v_call: TRBV9
d_call: .
j_call: TRBJ2-1
clone_size: many
cdr3_nt: TGTGCCAGCAGCGTAGCTCCCGGGACATTGGATAATGAGCAGTTCTTC
cdr3_aa: CASSVAPGTLDNEQFF

v_call: TRBV9
d_call: .
j_call: TRBJ1-2
clone_size: many
cdr3_nt: TGTGCCAGCAGCGTAGGGCCAGCTAACTATGGCTACACCTTC
cdr3_aa: CASSVGPANYGYTF

v_call: TRBV9
d_call: .
j_call: TRBJ2-5
clone_size: many
cdr3_nt: TGTGCCAGCAGCGTAGCTGTGGAGGTGGGACAAGAGACCCAGTACTTC
cdr3_aa: CASSVAVEVGQETQYF

v_call: TRBV9
d_call: TRBD2
j_call: TRBJ2-5
clone_size: many
cdr3_nt: TGTGCCAGCAGCCCCCGCGGGGGGCGGGAGACCCAGTACTTC
cdr3_aa: CASSPRGGRETQYF

v_call: TRBV9
d_call: TRBD2
j_call: TRBJ2-2
clone_size: .
cdr3_nt: TGTGCCAGCAGCCCCGGGATTAGCGGGGGGGCTTCCGGGGAGCTGTTTTTT
cdr3_aa: CASSPGISGGASGELFF

v_call: TRBV9
d_call: .
j_call: TRBJ2-1
clone_size: many
cdr3_nt: TGTGCCAGCAGCGTCGCGGGCTCACATGAGCAGTTCTTC
cdr3_aa: CASSVAGSHEQFF

v_call: TRBV9
d_call: .
j_call: TRBJ1-6
clone_size: medium-sized
cdr3_nt: TGTGCCAGCAGCACTCTACTAAATTCACCCCTCCACTTT
cdr3_aa: CASSTLLNSPLHF

v_call: TRBV9
d_call: .
j_call: TRBJ2-3
clone_size: many
cdr3_nt: TGTGCCAGCAGCGTTCAAGCAGGGATGAGGACAGATACGCAGTATTTT
cdr3_aa: CASSVQAGMRTDTQYF

v_call: TRBV9
d_call: .
j_call: TRBJ1-3
clone_size: few
cdr3_nt: TGTGCCAGCAGCCCTCGGGACACCTCCTCTGGAAACACCATATATTTT
cdr3_aa: CASSPRDTSSGNTIYF

v_call: TRBV9
d_call: TRBD1
j_call: TRBJ1-6
clone_size: many
cdr3_nt: TGTGCCAGCAGGCCCCAGGGGGAAGGTTCACCCCTCCACTTT
cdr3_aa: CASRPQGEGSPLHF